This T cell receptor beta chain came from a study of response to subunit inactivated influenza vaccine. Study findings and constraints: That few new T cells are recruited by each seasonal influenza vaccination was the authors' suggestion.

TCRdb fed the RT-PCR reads into MiXCR, producing one record per CDR3 protein. Of 550,000 to 800,000 distinct CDR3 sequences in the sample, 14% were seen once. This clonotype was detected only a few times. Its antigen is not identified. Trimming removed 5 bases from V and 2 bases from J; junction bases left unmatched: 8. The CDR3 has 16 amino acids. In germline, CDR1 is DFQATT, CDR2 SNEGSKA (reference sequence). This receptor was obtained from a man in his fifties who received an inactivated influenza vaccine. Sequencing was performed on PBMCs from blood, taken 14 to 15 days before vaccination. The V gene is TRBV20-1, the J gene TRBJ2-4, with TRBD1 identical over 11 bases. In DNA, the CDR3 is TGCAGTGCTGTCGGCGGGACAGGGGGAACCAAAAACATTCAGTACTTC. The encoded protein is CSAVGGTGGTKNIQYF.